This T cell receptor (beta chain) was recorded in a study of CD8 T cells in Susac syndrome. This CDR3 spans 13 amino acids. V lost 8 bases, J lost 2 bases, and 2 bases stayed unmatched. Study outcomes and limitations: The authors acknowledged that their TCR sequencing and HLA analysis involved a relatively small number of individuals.

With random hexamers, roughly 0.5 to 1 ug RNA was reverse transcribed. TCRdb redid the calling of the immunoSEQ multiplex PCR reads with MiXCR, one entry per CDR3 protein. The sample lists 300,000 to 350,000 distinct CDR3 sequences, 92% seen once, with more than 0.06% in the top ten. Worth noting for this clonotype: Its antigen is currently unknown.

This TCR came from a human donor with multiple sclerosis. The sequenced sample was CD4+ T cells from PBMCs. This chain uses TRBV12-3 or TRBV12-4 with TRBJ2-1; 8 bases are shared with TRBD1. The CDR3 loop reads CASRTGPYNEQFF. The CDR3, as DNA: TGTGCCAGCCGGACAGGGCCCTACAATGAGCAGTTCTTC.